Each of the 26 T cell receptor beta chains below was sequenced from the same sample in a study of T cell repertoires in cytomegalovirus infection. These receptors have no known antigen. TCRdb analysed the reads with MiXCR anew, one entry per CDR3 protein. The sample has fewer than 900,000 distinct CDR3 sequences, about 29% seen once. The source was cultured CD8+ T cells from PBMCs, collected from culture after CMV antigen stimulation. Receptors originate from a human donor in good health (CMV status not recorded). Some clones in this sample may be carry-over from other donors' samples.

The V gene is TRBV27, the J gene TRBJ2-7, with 9 bases identical to TRBD1. Germline loops: CDR1 MNHEY, CDR2 SMNVEV (reference sequence). V dropped 2 bases and J dropped 0; count of bases not matched to a gene: 2. The CDR3 is 15 residues long. The CDR3: CASSLTGGGSYEQYV. The CDR3 DNA follows: TGTGCCAGCAGTTTAACAGGGGGCGGCTCCTACGAGCAGTACGTC.

This clonotype was detected a few times. The J gene is TRBJ2-2, the V gene TRBV27; TRBD2 is a possible D gene (6 bases). V lost 1 base, J lost 6 bases, and 12 bases lay in between. This CDR3 has 15 residues. Germline assignment: CDR1 MNHEY and CDR2 SMNVEV (reference sequence). The CDR3 is CASSLFGGRAGELFF. The CDR3 region has the DNA TGTGCCAGCAGTTTATTCGGGGGTAGGGCCGGGGAGCTGTTTTTT.

The rearrangement links TRBV6-6 to TRBJ1-1; 9 nucleotides line up with TRBD1. The germline gives CDR1 MNHNY, CDR2 SVGAGI (reference sequence). The trim removed 2 bases at V and 5 bases at J, leaving 3 bases unmatched. The CDR3 covers 14 residues. The CDR3 sequence: CASSYGQGRTEAFF. CDR3 in DNA: TGTGCCAGCAGTTACGGACAGGGGCGAACTGAAGCTTTCTTT.

The chain has TRBV7-2 and TRBJ1-1; a weak D match, TRBD1 (6 bases). V was shortened by 2 bases and J by 12 bases, with 13 bases between the two germline ends. This CDR3 has 12 amino acids. The germline V gene has CDR1 SGHTA and CDR2 FQGNSA. CDR3 residues: CASSLRWDISFF. The DNA of the CDR3 is TGTGCCAGCAGCTTACGGTGGGACATCTCTTTCTTT.

The genes are TRBV5-6 and TRBJ2-3; TRBD2 matches 13 bases. V lost 4 bases to trimming and J lost 8 bases; unmatched junction nucleotides: 13. This CDR3 has 17 residues. Germline values: CDR1 SGHDT, CDR2 YYEEEE. CDR3 sequence reads: CASSTNGLAGERGTQYF. The CDR3 nucleotides are TGTGCCAGCAGCACGAACGGACTAGCGGGGGAAAGGGGTACGCAGTATTTT.

V and J are TRBV7-9 and TRBJ2-7; the D is unclear. The CDR3 loop spans 14 amino acids. With 5 bases removed from V and 3 bases from J, the gap between germline ends came to 14 bases. Germline-derived CDR1 and CDR2 are SEHNR and FQNEAQ (reference sequence). CDR3 in amino acids: CASSPNQNSYEQYF. CDR3 in DNA: TGTGCCAGCAGCCCCAATCAGAACAGCTACGAGCAGTACTTC.

A remark on this clonotype: A single base separates this from a much larger clone, so it may be a read error. This rearrangement joins TRBV19 to TRBJ2-1; a weak D match, TRBD1 (6 bases). Trimming cost V 6 bases and J 7 bases, with 19 bases left between them. Germline CDR1 and CDR2: LNHDA and SQIVND (reference sequence). The CDR3 consists of 15 residues. The CDR3 sequence: CASRANRVEGNEQFF. CDR3 bases: TGTGCCAGTAGAGCGAACAGGGTTGAGGGTAATGAGCAGTTCTTC.

This clonotype was detected many times. The chain has TRBV6-5 and TRBJ2-7; 13 bases fit TRBD2. Germline V gene sequence: CDR1 MNHEY, CDR2 SVGAGI. The CDR3 is 17 residues long. The V and J ends lost 7 bases and 2 bases, in that order; junction bases with no gene match: 11. CDR3 protein: CASTDSGLAGDPYEQYF. The CDR3 DNA reads as TGTGCCAGCACCGATTCCGGACTAGCGGGGGACCCCTACGAGCAGTACTTC.

This clonotype was counted ten times or more. The chain carries TRBV7-3 and TRBJ2-1; TRBD1 or TRBD2 may be the D gene (6 bases each). Per germline, CDR1 SGHTA and CDR2 FQGTGA. This CDR3 comprises 15 residues. Trimming took 4 bases from V and 4 from J, leaving 14 bases between them. Here the CDR3 DNA reads TGTGCCAGCAGCTCGACCCCGGGGGCATACAATGAGCAGTTCTTC. Protein sequence: CASSSTPGAYNEQFF.

This clonotype was detected ten times or more. The chain has TRBV6-5 and TRBJ2-2; 7 positions agree with TRBD1. V trimming: 9 bases; J trimming: 6 bases; junction bases outside the gene matches: 7. Germline V gives CDR1 MNHEY, CDR2 SVGAGI. The CDR3 covers 13 residues. In DNA, the CDR3 is TGTGCCAGTAGCTACAGGGGTCCCGGGGAGCTGTTTTTT. This gives the protein CASSYRGPGELFF.

This clonotype has only a few counts. The V call is TRBV5-6, the J call TRBJ2-5; D gene ambiguous. CDR1 is SGHDT, CDR2 YYEEEE, per germline. Trimming removed 0 bases from V and 6 bases from J, with 6 bases in between. The CDR3 is 12 residues long. CDR3 bases: TGTGCCAGCAGCTTGGCCTTGAAGACCCAGTACTTC. Amino acids: CASSLALKTQYF.

This clonotype came up a few times. CDR3 in DNA: TGTGCCAGCAGCCGGACAGGGGCCCAATCTAACTATGGCTACACCTTC. Translation: CASSRTGAQSNYGYTF. The rearrangement uses TRBV7-9 and TRBJ1-2; 9 bases are shared with TRBD1. The CDR3 has 16 amino acids. V dropped 5 bases and J dropped 0; count of bases not matched to a gene: 7. Germline V CDR1 and CDR2: SEHNR, FQNEAQ (reference sequence).

The chain is built from TRBV4-1 and TRBJ1-1, with D uncertain. V was clipped by 0 bases and J by 2 bases, with 10 bases between them. The CDR3 has 15 residues. The germline gives CDR1 MGHRA, CDR2 YSYEKL. The DNA for the CDR3 is TGCGCCAGCAGCCAAGAACCAGGTTCCAACACTGAAGCTTTCTTT. Its protein is CASSQEPGSNTEAFF.

The chain couples TRBV6-6 to TRBJ1-1; the D gene is possibly TRBD1 (5 bases). This CDR3 comprises 15 residues. Germline-derived CDR1 and CDR2 are MNHNY and SVGAGI (reference sequence). Trimming took off 8 bases at V and 5 bases at J, with 21 bases between the two ends. The CDR3 protein is CASSGRAGEWTEAFF. The CDR3 nucleotides read TGTGCCAGCTCTGGCAGGGCCGGGGAATGGACTGAAGCTTTCTTT.

This clonotype was seen many times. The J gene is TRBJ2-7, the V gene TRBV7-8; D not certain. This CDR3 is built from 13 residues. Germline V gene sequence: CDR1 SGHVS, CDR2 FQNEAQ. V lost 5 bases and J lost 3, with 11 bases in between. The chain's CDR3 is CASSVAPLYEQYF. In DNA form, the CDR3 reads TGTGCCAGCAGCGTTGCCCCACTCTACGAGCAGTACTTC. Supplemented by reference TRBV7-8 and TRBJ2-7, the full variable domain reads GAGVSQSPRYKVAKRGQDVALRCDPISGHVSLFWYQQALGQGPEFLTYFQNEAQLDKSGLPSDRFFAERPEGSVSTLKIQRTQQEDSAVYLCASSVAPLYEQYFGPGTRLTVT.

The table lists this clonotype with a few counts. The V call is TRBV11-2, the J call TRBJ2-5; 12 bases align to TRBD2. V lost 2 bases to trimming and J lost 7 bases; unmatched junction nucleotides: 5. CDR1 SGHAT and CDR2 FQNNGV come from the germline V gene. This CDR3 is built from 15 residues. CDR3 sequence (DNA): TGTGCCAGCAGCTTACCCCCTAGCGGGGGGGGGACCCAGTACTTC. This codes for CASSLPPSGGGTQYF.

This chain connects TRBV7-6 to TRBJ2-3; D possibly corresponds to TRBD1 (6 bases). Trimming took 4 bases from V and 1 from J, leaving 9 bases between them. From germline, CDR1 is SGHVS and CDR2 FNYEAQ. The CDR3 consists of 14 residues. The CDR3 spells CASSSRTGTDTQYF. DNA for the CDR3: TGTGCCAGCAGCTCCCGGACAGGCACAGATACGCAGTATTTT.

In its sample, this clonotype was seen a few times. The chain recombines TRBV7-6 with TRBJ1-1; D uncertain. Germline values: CDR1 SGHVS, CDR2 FNYEAQ. The length of the CDR3 is 14 residues. The V end was cut by 1 base, the J end by 2 bases, with 8 bases between. CDR3 sequence reads: CASSLEADNTEAFF. The CDR3 DNA sequence: TGTGCCAGCAGCTTAGAAGCAGACAACACTGAAGCTTTCTTT.

V is TRBV7-4 and J is TRBJ1-1, with D perhaps TRBD1 (6 bases). CDR1 is SGHVT and CDR2 is SQSDAQ in the germline V gene. V lost 4 bases, J lost 1 base, and 13 bases lay in between. This CDR3 is built from 15 residues. CDR3 loop: CASSSQGAQNTEAFF. Written as DNA, the CDR3 is TGTGCCAGCAGCTCACAGGGAGCGCAGAACACTGAAGCTTTCTTT.

The chain recombines TRBV6-1 with TRBJ1-5; 7 positions agree with TRBD1. The CDR3 runs to 15 residues. Germline CDR1 and CDR2: MNHNS and SASEGT. CDR3 DNA: TGTGCTAGCCACGCAGGGGGGTTTATCAATCAGCCCCAGCATTTT. Its translation is CASHAGGFINQPQHF.

V gene TRBV28 combines with J gene TRBJ1-5, with TRBD1 matching 7 bases. The CDR3 loop spans 14 amino acids. Unmatched junction bases numbered 7, after V lost 6 bases and J lost 5 bases. Per the germline V gene, CDR1 is MDHEN and CDR2 is SYDVKM. The CDR3: CASSPDREDQPQHF. CDR3 DNA: TGTGCCAGCAGCCCAGACAGGGAAGATCAGCCCCAGCATTTT.

There are a few counts of this clonotype. The rearrangement joins TRBV2 to TRBJ2-7; 10 bases map to TRBD1. The germline V gene has CDR1 SNHLY and CDR2 FYNNEI. The V and J ends lost 7 bases and 5 bases, in that order; junction bases with no gene match: 2. The CDR3 is 12 amino acids. The CDR3 sequence is CASTGTGDEQYV. CDR3 DNA sequence: TGTGCCAGCACCGGGACAGGGGACGAGCAGTACGTC.

On this clonotype itself: A much larger clonotype is one base distant, so this may be a read error. The chain combines TRBV27 with TRBJ2-1; the D gene is possibly TRBD2 (6 bases). Germline CDR1 is MNHEY and CDR2 is SMNVEV (reference sequence). This CDR3 has 14 amino acids. V was cut by 8 bases and J by 0 bases, with 11 bases left in between. CDR3 nucleotide sequence: TGTGCCAGCCGGACTACGGGCTCCTACAATGAGCAGTTCTTC. This sequence encodes CASRTTGSYNEQFF.

The rearrangement links TRBV29-1 to TRBJ1-4, with D unclear. CDR1 is SQVTM, CDR2 ANQGSEA, per germline. CDR3 length: 13 amino acids. V was cut by 5 bases and J by 5 bases, with 12 bases left in between. The CDR3 DNA sequence: TGCAGCGTTTCTGATTGGGGAAATGAAAAACTGTTTTTT. As protein: CSVSDWGNEKLFF.

This clonotype was seen only a few times. The chain couples TRBV12-3 or TRBV12-4 to TRBJ1-1; no clear D. Trimming shortened V by 1 base and J by 6 bases, and 12 bases separated the two germline ends. The CDR3 consists of 14 residues. The CDR3 coding sequence is TGTGCCAGCAGTTTAGGACCGACACCTCCTGAAGCTTTCTTT. It codes for CASSLGPTPPEAFF.

Only a few counts were recorded for this clonotype. The chain carries TRBV6-5 and TRBJ1-1, with 8 bases matching TRBD1. The CDR3 has 14 amino acids. J lost 7 bases, V lost 0 bases, and 4 bases had no gene match. The germline gives CDR1 MNHEY, CDR2 SVGAGI. Here the CDR3 DNA reads TGTGCCAGCAGTTACTCAAGACAGGGGATTGAAGCTTTCTTT. It yields the protein CASSYSRQGIEAFF.